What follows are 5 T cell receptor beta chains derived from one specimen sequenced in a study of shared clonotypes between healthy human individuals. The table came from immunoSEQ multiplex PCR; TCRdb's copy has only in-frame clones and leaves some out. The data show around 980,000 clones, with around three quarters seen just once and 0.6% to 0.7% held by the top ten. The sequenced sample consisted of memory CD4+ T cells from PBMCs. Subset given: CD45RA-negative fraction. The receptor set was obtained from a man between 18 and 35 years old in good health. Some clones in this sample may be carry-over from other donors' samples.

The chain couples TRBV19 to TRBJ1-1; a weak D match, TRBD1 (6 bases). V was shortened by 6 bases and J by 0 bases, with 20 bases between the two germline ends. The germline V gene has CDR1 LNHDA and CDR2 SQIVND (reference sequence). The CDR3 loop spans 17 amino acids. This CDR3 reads CASSRWAEQGLNTEAFF. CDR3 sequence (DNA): TGTGCCAGTAGCCGATGGGCGGAACAGGGTTTGAACACTGAAGCTTTCTTT. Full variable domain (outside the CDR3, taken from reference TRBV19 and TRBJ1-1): DGGITQSPKYLFRKEGQNVTLSCEQNLNHDAMYWYRQDPGQGLRLIYYSQIVNDFQKGDIAEGYSVSREKKESFPLTVTSAQKNPTAFYLCASSRWAEQGLNTEAFFGQGTRLTVV.

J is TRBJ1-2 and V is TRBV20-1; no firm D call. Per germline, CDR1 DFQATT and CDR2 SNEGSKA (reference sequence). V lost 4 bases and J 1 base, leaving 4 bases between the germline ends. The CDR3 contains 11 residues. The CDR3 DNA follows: TGCAGTGCTATGGATAACTATGGCTACACCTTC. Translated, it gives CSAMDNYGYTF.

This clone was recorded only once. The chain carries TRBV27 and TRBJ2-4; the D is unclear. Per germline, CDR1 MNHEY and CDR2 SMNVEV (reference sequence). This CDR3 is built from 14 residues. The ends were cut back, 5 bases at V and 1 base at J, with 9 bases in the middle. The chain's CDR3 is CASSPLGAKNIQYF. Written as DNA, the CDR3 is TGTGCCAGCAGTCCTCTTGGGGCCAAAAACATTCAGTACTTC.

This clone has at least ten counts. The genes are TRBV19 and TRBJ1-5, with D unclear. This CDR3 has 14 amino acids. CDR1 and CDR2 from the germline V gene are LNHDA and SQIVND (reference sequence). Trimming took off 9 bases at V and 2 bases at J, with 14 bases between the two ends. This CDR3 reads CARSGSDGNQPQHF. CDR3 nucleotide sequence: TGTGCCAGGAGTGGGTCCGACGGCAATCAGCCCCAGCATTTT.

The CDR3 DNA reads TGTGCCATTACCGGGACTAGCGACGAGCAGTACTTC. Protein: CAITGTSDEQYF. This chain connects TRBV10-3 to TRBJ2-7; 10 nucleotides align to TRBD2. Per the germline V gene, CDR1 is ENHRY and CDR2 is SYGVKD. The V segment lost 9 bases and the J segment 5 bases; nucleotides outside the gene matches: 4. CDR3 length: 12 amino acids.